The 5 T cell receptor beta chains below all came from one sample that was sequenced in a study of cytomegalovirus exposure and HLA in healthy donors. 13 Jbeta primers and 60 Vbeta primers were used for the PCR. Some clones are missing from TCRdb's copy, which holds only in-frame ones; the method was immunoSEQ multiplex PCR. The repertoire holds about 160,000 clones, under 80% seen once, with 4.3% in the top ten. The sample consisted of PBMCs. All receptors come from a man aged 35-49 years in good health and CMV-seronegative.

The chain has TRBV5-4 and TRBJ1-2; TRBD1 agrees at 7 bases. The CDR3 is 14 residues long. The germline gives CDR1 SGHNT, CDR2 YYREEE (reference sequence). The junction had 5 bases not matched to a gene; V was cut back by 2 bases and J by 4 bases. The CDR3 coding sequence is TGTGCCAGCAGCTTCCCGGGACAGACCTATGGCTACACCTTC. Its protein product is CASSFPGQTYGYTF.

The chain links TRBV28 to TRBJ1-6, with D tentatively TRBD1 (5 bases). Trimming stripped 1 base from V and 10 bases from J, with 14 bases between. Germline V gene data show CDR1 as MDHEN and CDR2 as SYDVKM. The CDR3 runs to 15 residues. CDR3 coding DNA: TGTGCCAGCAGTTTATATTCTGGGGCTGACTCACCCCTCCACTTT. Encoded protein: CASSLYSGADSPLHF.

This chain joins TRBV4-1 and TRBJ2-3; 7 nucleotides match TRBD1. Trimming cost V 5 bases and J 3 bases; bases outside gene matches: 8. The CDR3 length is 15 residues. Germline V gene lookup returns CDR1 MGHRA and CDR2 YSYEKL. CDR3 loop: CASSAPGQKTDTQYF. The CDR3 DNA reads TGCGCCAGCAGCGCGCCGGGACAGAAAACAGATACGCAGTATTTT.

The V call is TRBV7-2, the J call TRBJ2-7; no reliable D call. The CDR3 covers 13 residues. CDR1 is SGHTA and CDR2 is FQGNSA in the germline V gene. Between the trimmed V and J ends, which lost 3 bases and 0 bases, there was a span of 6 bases. The CDR3 here is CASSFYSSYEQYF. CDR3 DNA: TGTGCCAGCAGCTTTTATAGCTCCTACGAGCAGTACTTC.

The sample holds a few counts of this clone. The V gene is TRBV27, the J gene TRBJ1-1; D perhaps matches TRBD1 (5 bases). V lost 6 bases, J lost 5 bases, and 16 bases lay in between. Germline-derived CDR1 and CDR2 are MNHEY and SMNVEV (reference sequence). This CDR3 region has 14 residues. DNA of the CDR3: TGTGCCAGCAGCCTTCAGGGTGGGTGGACTGAAGCTTTCTTT. It yields the protein CASSLQGGWTEAFF.